This T cell receptor (beta chain) appears in the sequencing data of a study of T cell changes during pregnancy in multiple sclerosis. The germline CDR1 and CDR2 sequences are LNHDA and SQIVND (reference sequence). The V and J ends lost 2 bases and 3 bases, in that order; junction bases with no gene match: 13. The CDR3 contains 18 residues. The method was immunoSEQ multiplex PCR; TCRdb's version includes in-frame clones alone and lacks a portion of them. The table shows 40,000 to 50,000 clones, with approximately 90% occurring only once. This specimen was CD4+ T cells from peripheral blood mononuclear cells, taken in the first trimester of pregnancy. The chain employs TRBV19 and TRBJ2-7; 10 bases fit TRBD2. This receptor was taken from a female donor with multiple sclerosis, enrolled in a pregnancy study. The CDR3 bases are TGTGCCAGTAGTATAAGAGGGTCGAGGACTAGCGGTATCTACGAGCAGTACTTC. Its protein product is CASSIRGSRTSGIYEQYF.